This entry lists 26 T cell receptor beta chains sequenced from one sample in a study of blood T cell repertoires in COVID-19 (dated by TCRdb to 2020 to 2022). To prepare the library, the immunoSEQ multiplex PCR assay was applied. TCRdb carries this immuneACCESS record with in-frame sequences only. Its versions omit some clonotypes, under half of them owing to an unresolved V gene in the studies checked, with the rest unexplained. This sample gives approximately 230,000 clones in total; 79% of them show up just once. Over 3% of the sample goes to the ten largest clones. The material sequenced was peripheral blood. These TCRs come from a woman in her forties with active or convalescent COVID-19.

This chain uses TRBV27 with TRBJ2-3; TRBD2 matches at 11 bases. Trimming at V came to 6 bases and at J to 4 bases, leaving 9 bases not matched to a gene. The V gene's germline CDR1 is MNHEY and CDR2 SMNVEV (reference sequence). CDR3 length: 16 residues. CDR3 DNA: TGTGCCAGCAGCCCAACACTGACTAGCGGGGCAGATACGCAGTATTTT. Its protein is CASSPTLTSGADTQYF.

V usage is TRBV19 and J usage is TRBJ2-3, with D hard to call. Per germline, CDR1 LNHDA and CDR2 SQIVND (reference sequence). The CDR3 loop spans 13 amino acids. The germline V and J ends were trimmed by 6 bases and 4 bases, with 11 bases remaining between them. The CDR3 protein is CASSPGGADTQYF. CDR3 DNA: TGTGCCAGTAGCCCCGGTGGTGCAGATACGCAGTATTTT. The full variable domain, with the rest looked up from reference TRBV19 and TRBJ2-3, is DGGITQSPKYLFRKEGQNVTLSCEQNLNHDAMYWYRQDPGQGLRLIYYSQIVNDFQKGDIAEGYSVSREKKESFPLTVTSAQKNPTAFYLCASSPGGADTQYFGPGTRLTVL.

This chain uses TRBV4-1 with TRBJ1-4, with 10 bases matching TRBD1. This CDR3 is built from 15 residues. The J segment lost 6 bases and the V segment lost 3 bases, leaving 4 bases of the junction unmatched. Per the germline V gene, CDR1 is MGHRA and CDR2 is YSYEKL. CDR3 coding DNA: TGCGCCAGCAGCCAGCCGGGACAGGGGTATGAAAAACTGTTTTTT. It specifies CASSQPGQGYEKLFF.

The CDR3 protein is CASSESNLGGTTEAFF. DNA of the CDR3: TGCGCCAGCAGTGAGTCGAACTTGGGGGGGACCACTGAAGCTTTCTTT. This chain connects TRBV10-1 to TRBJ1-1; maybe TRBD1 (5 bases). The CDR3 has 16 residues. Germline CDR1 and CDR2: WNHNN and SYGVQD (reference sequence). Trimming left V 0 bases short and J 4 bases short, with 15 bases between.

The CDR3 region has the DNA TGTGCCAGCAACCGGGTCCCTCATGAGCAGTTCTTC. It specifies CASNRVPHEQFF. The genes are TRBV28 and TRBJ2-1; D is undetermined. The CDR3 extends over 12 amino acids. Trimming stripped 7 bases from V and 8 bases from J, with 12 bases between. Germline CDR1 reads MDHEN; CDR2 reads SYDVKM.

V usage is TRBV3-1 (or the pseudogene TRBV3-2) and J usage is TRBJ2-3; 8 bases are a match to TRBD2. The CDR3 is 19 residues long. The germline CDR1 and CDR2 sequences are LGHDT and YNNKEL (reference sequence). The V segment lost 0 bases and the J segment 1 base; nucleotides outside the gene matches: 12. CDR3 in amino acids: CASSQEGDRGGRGTDTQYF. CDR3 nucleotides: TGTGCCAGCAGCCAAGAGGGTGACCGGGGGGGCCGCGGCACAGATACGCAGTATTTT.

The chain employs TRBV19 and TRBJ2-1, with 9 bases identical to TRBD1. Per germline, CDR1 LNHDA and CDR2 SQIVND (reference sequence). This CDR3 has 15 amino acids. The junction had 8 bases not matched to a gene; V was cut back by 6 bases and J by 5 bases. The CDR3 sequence is CASSSTGGANNEQFF. The CDR3 DNA follows: TGTGCCAGTAGCAGTACAGGGGGCGCGAACAATGAGCAGTTCTTC.

J is TRBJ2-5 and V is TRBV6-2 or TRBV6-3, with TRBD2 identical over 8 bases. Trimming removed 5 bases from V and 6 bases from J; junction bases left unmatched: 5. Per germline, CDR1 MNHEY and CDR2 SVGEGT. The CDR3 covers 13 residues. The CDR3 DNA reads as TGTGCCAGCAGTGGTAGCGGGGTAAAGACCCAGTACTTC. Translating it yields CASSGSGVKTQYF.

The CDR3 here is CASSFRYEQYF. The DNA for the CDR3 is TGTGCCAGCAGCTTTCGCTACGAGCAGTACTTC. The chain recombines TRBV5-5 with TRBJ2-7; the D is unclear. This CDR3 has 11 amino acids. V lost 2 bases and J 3 bases, leaving 3 bases between the germline ends. CDR1 and CDR2 from the germline V gene are SGHKS and YYEKEE (reference sequence).

In its sample, this clone was seen a few times. The CDR3 DNA is TGTGCCAGCAGTTTAATCAGGGTCGATGGCTACACCTTC. As protein: CASSLIRVDGYTF. The chain combines TRBV28 with TRBJ1-2, with D possibly being TRBD1 (5 bases). Trimming took off 2 bases at V and 6 bases at J, with 10 bases between the two ends. CDR1 and CDR2 (germline): MDHEN, SYDVKM. This CDR3 spans 13 amino acids.

This clone turned up a few times. This rearrangement joins TRBV15 to TRBJ2-5, with D possibly matching TRBD2 (5 bases). The CDR3 extends over 15 amino acids. Deletions cut 0 bases from V and 7 bases from J, with 15 bases between. Germline V gene sequence: CDR1 LNHNV, CDR2 YYDKDF (reference sequence). CDR3 amino acids: CATSRETGDRGTQYF. As DNA, the CDR3 is TGTGCCACCAGCAGAGAAACGGGCGACCGGGGGACCCAGTACTTC.

The chain links TRBV2 to TRBJ2-7, with 11 bases matching TRBD2. CDR1 SNHLY and CDR2 FYNNEI come from the germline V gene. The ends lost 5 bases at V and 7 bases at J; junction bases unmatched: 4. This CDR3 comprises 13 residues. CDR3 in DNA: TGTGCCAGCAGTTTTAGCGGGGGGGAAGAGCAGTACTTC. It codes for CASSFSGGEEQYF.

The CDR3 here is CASSPSGHPGELFF. CDR3 DNA: TGCGCCAGCAGCCCATCGGGACATCCGGGGGAGCTGTTTTTT. V gene TRBV5-1 combines with J gene TRBJ2-2, with D possibly matching TRBD1 (6 bases). V was cut by 4 bases and J by 8 bases, with 15 bases left in between. This CDR3 has 14 amino acids. Germline V gene sequence: CDR1 SGHRS, CDR2 YFSETQ.

The V gene is TRBV29-1, the J gene TRBJ1-1; 9 positions agree with TRBD1. V lost 6 bases and J lost 4; bases outside the gene matches: 6. Germline V gene data show CDR1 as SQVTM and CDR2 as ANQGSEA. CDR3 size: 13 residues. CDR3 bases: TGCAGCGTAGACAGGGGGGCCTTCACTGAAGCTTTCTTT. Protein product: CSVDRGAFTEAFF.

This chain connects TRBV19 to TRBJ1-1; D possibly corresponds to TRBD1 (5 bases). The length of the CDR3 is 14 residues. Germline loops: CDR1 LNHDA, CDR2 SQIVND (reference sequence). With 5 bases removed from V and 0 bases from J, the gap between germline ends came to 10 bases. In DNA form, the CDR3 reads TGTGCCAGTAGTCGGCCGGGGGTGAACACTGAAGCTTTCTTT. Amino acid sequence: CASSRPGVNTEAFF.

The chain uses TRBV5-4 and TRBJ2-3; TRBD2 matches 8 bases. V was clipped by 4 bases and J by 1 base; unmatched bases: 11. CDR1 is SGHNT, CDR2 YYREEE, per germline (reference sequence). The CDR3 has 17 amino acids. The CDR3 spells CASSPGRGRGGTDTQYF. The CDR3, as DNA: TGTGCCAGCAGCCCCGGGAGAGGGCGGGGGGGCACAGATACGCAGTATTTT.

The V and J genes are TRBV19 and TRBJ1-5; TRBD1 matches 11 bases. The CDR3 contains 17 residues. The V and J ends lost 4 bases and 3 bases, in that order; junction bases with no gene match: 8. Germline CDR1 LNHDA, CDR2 SQIVND (reference sequence). This chain's CDR3 is CASSSPGQGGINQPQHF. CDR3 nucleotide sequence: TGTGCCAGTAGTAGTCCGGGACAGGGGGGGATCAATCAGCCCCAGCATTTT.

In this sample, this clone turned up a few times. The V gene is TRBV4-1, the J gene TRBJ2-5; possible D gene TRBD1, 5 bases. CDR3 size: 14 residues. V was pared by 4 bases and J by 5 bases, with 14 bases between. Looked up from germline, CDR1 is MGHRA and CDR2 is YSYEKL. The DNA for the CDR3 is TGCGCCAGCAGCCGAGACAGTTTCACGGAGACCCAGTACTTC. As protein: CASSRDSFTETQYF.

The chain links TRBV3-1 (or the pseudogene TRBV3-2) to TRBJ1-4, with D hard to call. Germline CDR1 reads LGHDT; CDR2 reads YNNKEL (reference sequence). V gave up 0 bases and J gave up 3 bases, with 8 bases separating them. This CDR3 has 15 residues. CDR3 sequence reads: CASSQDWRANEKLFF. The CDR3 DNA reads as TGTGCCAGCAGCCAAGATTGGAGGGCTAATGAAAAACTGTTTTTT.

The rearrangement uses TRBV6-1 and TRBJ2-2, with TRBD2 as a possible D gene (7 bases). Trimming took 0 bases from V and 6 from J, leaving 11 bases between them. The CDR3 has 15 amino acids. The V gene's germline CDR1 is MNHNS and CDR2 SASEGT. The CDR3 sequence: CASSEARGGPGELFF. The CDR3 DNA reads TGTGCCAGCAGTGAAGCTAGGGGGGGCCCCGGGGAGCTGTTTTTT.

The rearrangement uses TRBV3-1 (or the pseudogene TRBV3-2) and TRBJ1-5; D unresolved. The CDR3 covers 15 residues. The V and J ends lost 1 base and 4 bases respectively, with 11 bases between them. Germline CDR1 LGHDT, CDR2 YNNKEL (reference sequence). In DNA, the CDR3 is TGTGCCAGCAGCCAAGGGAGGGCGGAGAATCAGCCCCAGCATTTT. The encoded protein is CASSQGRAENQPQHF.

The chain joins TRBV3-1 (or the pseudogene TRBV3-2) to TRBJ1-4, with D unclear. The CDR3 has 14 residues. V was cut by 4 bases and J by 0 bases, with 6 bases left in between. The V gene's germline CDR1 is LGHDT and CDR2 YNNKEL (reference sequence). In DNA, the CDR3 is TGTGCCAGCAGCCTTTATCCAACTAATGAAAAACTGTTTTTT. Its protein product is CASSLYPTNEKLFF.

The V gene is TRBV3-1 (or the pseudogene TRBV3-2), the J gene TRBJ1-2; tentative D call: TRBD1 (5 bases). V lost 0 bases to trimming and J lost 4 bases, with 9 bases between them. The CDR3 is 14 residues long. Germline CDR1 and CDR2: LGHDT and YNNKEL (reference sequence). The CDR3 coding sequence is TGTGCCAGCAGCCAAGACGACAGTACCTATGGCTACACCTTC. Encoded protein: CASSQDDSTYGYTF.

J is TRBJ1-6 and V is TRBV4-2; 10 nucleotides line up with TRBD1. Trimming removed 4 bases from V and 1 base from J; junction bases left unmatched: 10. The CDR3 contains 19 residues. The germline CDR1 and CDR2 sequences are LGHNA and YNFKEQ. This CDR3 is CASSPSGTGVWSYNSPLHF. Here the CDR3 DNA reads TGTGCCAGCAGCCCATCCGGGACAGGGGTCTGGTCCTATAATTCACCCCTCCACTTT.

The V call is TRBV10-3, the J call TRBJ2-3; perhaps TRBD2 as D (6 bases). Germline values: CDR1 ENHRY, CDR2 SYGVKD. Trimming pared 0 bases from V and 5 bases from J, leaving 15 bases between. This CDR3 is built from 16 residues. As DNA, the CDR3 is TGTGCCATCAGTGAGTCTGCGGCGGGGCGGGGAGATACGCAGTATTTT. The encoded protein is CAISESAAGRGDTQYF.

The V gene is TRBV5-6, the J gene TRBJ2-7; 12 bases match TRBD2. This CDR3 spans 18 amino acids. Looked up from germline, CDR1 is SGHDT and CDR2 is YYEEEE. The junction had 7 bases not matched to a gene; V was cut back by 0 bases and J by 0 bases. CDR3 residues: CASSLATSGGSSSYEQYV. In nucleotides, the CDR3 is TGTGCCAGCAGCTTGGCCACTAGCGGGGGGTCTAGCTCCTACGAGCAGTACGTC.